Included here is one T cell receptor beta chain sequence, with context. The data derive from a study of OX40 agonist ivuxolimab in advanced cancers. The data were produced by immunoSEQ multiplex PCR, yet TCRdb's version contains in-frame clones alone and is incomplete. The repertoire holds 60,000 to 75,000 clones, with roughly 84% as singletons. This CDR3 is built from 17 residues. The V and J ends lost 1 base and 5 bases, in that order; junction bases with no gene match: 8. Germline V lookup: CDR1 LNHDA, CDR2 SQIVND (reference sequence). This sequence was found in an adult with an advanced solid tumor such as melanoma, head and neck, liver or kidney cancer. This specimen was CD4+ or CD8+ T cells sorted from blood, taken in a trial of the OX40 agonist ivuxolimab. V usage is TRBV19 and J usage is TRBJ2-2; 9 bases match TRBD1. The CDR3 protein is CASSIAHRGRGTGELFF. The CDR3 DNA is TGTGCCAGTAGTATAGCTCACAGGGGGCGCGGAACCGGGGAGCTGTTTTTT. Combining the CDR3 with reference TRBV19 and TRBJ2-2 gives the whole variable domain DGGITQSPKYLFRKEGQNVTLSCEQNLNHDAMYWYRQDPGQGLRLIYYSQIVNDFQKGDIAEGYSVSREKKESFPLTVTSAQKNPTAFYLCASSIAHRGRGTGELFFGEGSRLTVL.